Sequencing of this T cell receptor (beta chain) was carried out in a study of shared clonotypes between healthy human individuals. The data were produced by immunoSEQ multiplex PCR, yet TCRdb's version contains in-frame clones alone and is incomplete. The repertoire includes 470,000 or so clones, 60% to 80% of them detected once, and 9.5% to 15% sits in the top ten. The CDR3 sequence is 16 residues long. Germline CDR1 GTSNPN, CDR2 SVGIG (reference sequence). V dropped 1 base and J dropped 7; count of bases not matched to a gene: 10. Worth noting for this clone: This may be a read error: a much more frequent sequence differs by one nucleotide.

This receptor was obtained from a middle-aged woman in good health. Some clones in this sample may be carry-over from other donors' samples. The specimen was PBMCs. This rearrangement joins TRBV30 to TRBJ1-2; 12 bases fit TRBD1. The chain's CDR3 is CAWSAGQGAPICGYTF. The CDR3 nucleotides are TGTGCCTGGAGTGCGGGACAGGGGGCTCCTATCTGTGGCTACACCTTC.